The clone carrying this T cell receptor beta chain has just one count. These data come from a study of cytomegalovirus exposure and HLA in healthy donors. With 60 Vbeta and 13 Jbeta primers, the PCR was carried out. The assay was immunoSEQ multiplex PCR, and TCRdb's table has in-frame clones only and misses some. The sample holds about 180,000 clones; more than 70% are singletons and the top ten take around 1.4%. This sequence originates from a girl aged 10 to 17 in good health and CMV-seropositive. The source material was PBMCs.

The CDR3 sequence is CASSYVLAGGYEQYF. Here the CDR3 DNA reads TGTGCCAGCAGTTACGTACTAGCGGGGGGCTACGAGCAGTACTTC. V gene TRBV6-5 combines with J gene TRBJ2-7, with 12 bases that match TRBD2. The germline gives CDR1 MNHEY, CDR2 SVGAGI. The CDR3 extends over 15 amino acids. V was clipped by 2 bases and J by 3 bases; unmatched bases: 2.